The 14 T cell receptor beta chains given below trace back to one sample, sequenced in a study of early T cells in non-severe SARS-CoV-2 infection. MiXCR, applied by TCRdb to the 5' RACE reads, yields one record per CDR3 protein. The sample holds fewer than 65,000 distinct CDR3 sequences, 5.5% to 7% seen once. This specimen was whole blood, taken at baseline. These receptors all stem from an adult who was a healthcare worker with PCR-confirmed SARS-CoV-2 infection or an uninfected control (not recorded which).

In its sample, this clonotype was seen a few times. V is TRBV21-1 and J is TRBJ2-1; TRBD2, the D gene given by the table, was not confirmed from the DNA. TRBV21-1 has pseudogene status. CDR3 size: 15 residues. CDR3 region: CASSKEGLIWDEQFF. The CDR3 DNA reads TGTGCCAGCAGCAAGGAGGGACTCATATGGGATGAGCAGTTCTTC.

This clonotype showed up just a few times. The CDR3 DNA follows: TGTGCCAGCAGCTTAGATTCTAGCGGGGGCCTCTACGAGCAGTACTTC. It specifies CASSLDSSGGLYEQYF. This chain connects TRBV7-2 to TRBJ2-7, with TRBD2 identical over 10 bases. CDR1 is SGHTA and CDR2 is FQGNSA in the germline V gene. The CDR3 is made up of 16 amino acids. V was clipped by 1 base and J by 3 bases; unmatched bases: 6.

This clonotype was detected many times. The chain recombines TRBV20-1 with TRBJ2-7, with a tentative D call TRBD2 (6 bases). The CDR3 has 16 amino acids. Trimming stripped 3 bases from V and 1 base from J, with 19 bases between. Germline V gene data show CDR1 as DFQATT and CDR2 as SNEGSKA (reference sequence). The CDR3 DNA reads TGCAGTGCTAGGGCCCGACCGGGGGAGGTTTCCTACGAGCAGTACTTC. This gives the protein CSARARPGEVSYEQYF.

This clonotype was seen ten or more times. V gene TRBV7-8 combines with J gene TRBJ2-1; possible D gene TRBD2, 8 bases. The germline V gene has CDR1 SGHVS and CDR2 FQNEAQ. This CDR3 is 15 amino acids long. V dropped 5 bases and J dropped 6 bases, with 17 bases sitting between them. CDR3: CASSPREGAANEQFF. For the CDR3, the DNA is TGTGCCAGCAGCCCCCGGGAGGGGGCTGCCAATGAGCAGTTCTTC.

The chain combines TRBV5-1 with TRBJ1-6, with TRBD1 as a possible D gene (5 bases). Germline values: CDR1 SGHRS, CDR2 YFSETQ. The CDR3 has 14 residues. V lost 4 bases to trimming and J lost 10 bases, with 15 bases between them. The CDR3 loop is CASSTWDERSPLHF. The CDR3 nucleotides read TGCGCCAGCAGCACCTGGGACGAACGGTCACCCCTCCACTTT.

This clonotype appeared many times. The chain joins TRBV9 to TRBJ2-7; TRBD2 agrees at 7 bases. Germline trimming cut 0 bases from V and 5 bases from J; bases unmatched to any gene: 8. Germline V CDR1 and CDR2: SGDLS, YYNGEE. There are 15 residues in the CDR3. CDR3 residues: CASSVEVGGPDEQYF. As DNA, the CDR3 is TGTGCCAGCAGCGTAGAGGTGGGAGGGCCGGACGAGCAGTACTTC.

In this sample, this clonotype turned up many times. The chain has TRBV4-2 and TRBJ1-6; D gene uncertain. In germline, CDR1 is LGHNA, CDR2 YNFKEQ. V lost 0 bases, J lost 6 bases, and 0 bases lay in between. The CDR3 length is 12 residues. CDR3 residues: CASSQDNSPLHF. The CDR3 DNA reads as TGTGCCAGCAGCCAAGATAATTCACCCCTCCACTTT.

This clonotype was seen at least ten times. The chain's CDR3 is CSARGLAGGPRELFF. The CDR3, as DNA: TGCAGTGCTAGGGGACTAGCGGGAGGGCCGAGAGAGCTGTTTTTT. The genes are TRBV20-1 and TRBJ2-2, with TRBD2 matching 16 bases. The CDR3 is 15 residues long. With 3 bases clipped from V and 11 bases from J, the junction kept 6 bases outside the gene matches. The germline gives CDR1 DFQATT, CDR2 SNEGSKA (reference sequence).

This clonotype was seen a handful of times. The chain combines TRBV7-9 with TRBJ1-5; no definite D call. V was shortened by 2 bases and J by 9 bases, with 8 bases between the two germline ends. The length of the CDR3 is 12 residues. Germline CDR1 is SEHNR and CDR2 is FQNEAQ (reference sequence). CDR3 in amino acids: CASSLNSGPQHF. DNA for the CDR3: TGTGCCAGCAGCTTAAACAGCGGGCCCCAGCATTTT.

This chain joins TRBV24-1 and TRBJ1-2; the D is unclear. With 0 bases removed from V and 0 bases from J, the gap between germline ends came to 19 bases. The CDR3 is 19 amino acids. In germline, CDR1 is KGHDR, CDR2 SFDVKD. CDR3 sequence: CATSDLRRWQAYPNYGYTF. DNA for the CDR3: TGTGCCACCAGTGATTTGCGGCGTTGGCAGGCGTACCCTAACTATGGCTACACCTTC.

Ten or more counts support this clonotype. The V gene is TRBV28, the J gene TRBJ1-5; maybe TRBD1 (6 bases). CDR3 length equals 14 residues. The ends were cut back, 6 bases at V and 9 bases at J, with 18 bases in the middle. Germline CDR1 reads MDHEN; CDR2 reads SYDVKM. CDR3 amino acids: CASRETGPNLPQHF. For the CDR3, the DNA is TGTGCCAGCAGGGAGACAGGACCGAACCTGCCCCAGCATTTT.

In its sample, this clonotype was seen a few times. This chain uses TRBV28 with TRBJ2-1, with 9 bases aligning to TRBD2. The CDR3 spans 12 residues. Germline CDR1 and CDR2: MDHEN and SYDVKM. V was clipped by 9 bases and J by 7 bases; unmatched bases: 4. The CDR3 spells CASIAGENEQFF. CDR3 bases: TGTGCCAGTATAGCGGGAGAGAATGAGCAGTTCTTC.

In this sample, this clonotype turned up a few times. The rearrangement uses TRBV29-1 and TRBJ2-2; D is uncertain. This CDR3 spans 15 amino acids. The ends were cut back, 4 bases at V and 2 bases at J, with 14 bases in the middle. CDR1 and CDR2 from the germline V gene are SQVTM and ANQGSEA. The CDR3 is CSVVLRTANTGELFF. CDR3 nucleotide sequence: TGCAGCGTTGTGCTCCGGACGGCAAACACCGGGGAGCTGTTTTTT.

Many counts were recorded for this clonotype. The V and J genes are TRBV6-2 or TRBV6-3 and TRBJ2-5, with D perhaps matching TRBD2 (6 bases). V lost 6 bases and J lost 7, with 24 bases in between. The CDR3 covers 16 residues. In germline, CDR1 is MNHEY, CDR2 SVGEGT. Written as DNA, the CDR3 is TGTGCCAGCAGACACCCGCTGACGGCCCGGGGGTGGACCCAGTACTTC. Translating it yields CASRHPLTARGWTQYF.